This T cell receptor (beta chain) was sequenced in a study of T cells in localized non-small cell lung cancer. Study-level points and caveats: Tumor showed lower T cell clonality than uninvolved adjacent lung, where it was highest. Overall survival was longer when the density of T cells in the blood was higher. Investigators sequenced only a single tumor region, leaving heterogeneity possible. The study detected a median approximately 57 of the top 100 tumor clones in adjacent lung.

Comments on this clone: Its antigen is not known.

V was shortened by 1 base and J by 6 bases, with 11 bases between the two germline ends. The CDR3 is 14 residues long. Germline V gene sequence: CDR1 MGHRA, CDR2 YSYEKL. Repertoires were generated with immunoSEQ multiplex PCR, while TCRdb's copy carries only in-frame clones and drops some. The data hold under 65,000 clones, with approximately 82% observed a single time. The chain uses TRBV4-1 and TRBJ2-3; D unresolved. The receptor comes from a female donor of 60 years or more with stage II squamous cell lung carcinoma. The source material was peripheral blood, sampled before any cancer treatment. The CDR3 sequence: CASSQVDLRDTQYF. The CDR3 bases are TGCGCCAGCAGCCAAGTCGACCTTAGGGATACGCAGTATTTT.